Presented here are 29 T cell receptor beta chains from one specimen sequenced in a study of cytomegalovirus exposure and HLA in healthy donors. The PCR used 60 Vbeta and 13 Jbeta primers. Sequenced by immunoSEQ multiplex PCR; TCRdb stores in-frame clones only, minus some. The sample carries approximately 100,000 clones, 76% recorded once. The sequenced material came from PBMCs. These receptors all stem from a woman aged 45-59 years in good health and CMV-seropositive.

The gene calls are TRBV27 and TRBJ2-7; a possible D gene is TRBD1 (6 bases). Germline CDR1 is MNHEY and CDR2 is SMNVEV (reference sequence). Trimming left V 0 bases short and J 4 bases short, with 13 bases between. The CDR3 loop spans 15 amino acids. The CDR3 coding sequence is TGTGCCAGCAGTTTATCGACAGGCCCAGGGTACGAGCAGTACTTC. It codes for CASSLSTGPGYEQYF.

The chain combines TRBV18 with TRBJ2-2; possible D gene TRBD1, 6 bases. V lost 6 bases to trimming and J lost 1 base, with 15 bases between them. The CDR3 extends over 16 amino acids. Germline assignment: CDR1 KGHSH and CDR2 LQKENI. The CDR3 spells CASSLRQVENTGELFF. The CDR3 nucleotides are TGTGCCAGCTCCCTCAGACAGGTGGAGAACACCGGGGAGCTGTTTTTT.

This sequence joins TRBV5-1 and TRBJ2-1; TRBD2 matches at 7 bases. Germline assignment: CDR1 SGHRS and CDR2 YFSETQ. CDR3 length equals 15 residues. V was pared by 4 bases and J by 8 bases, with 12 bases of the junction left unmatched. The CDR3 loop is CASSATTSPGHEQFF. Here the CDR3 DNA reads TGCGCCAGCAGCGCCACGACTAGCCCGGGTCATGAGCAGTTCTTC.

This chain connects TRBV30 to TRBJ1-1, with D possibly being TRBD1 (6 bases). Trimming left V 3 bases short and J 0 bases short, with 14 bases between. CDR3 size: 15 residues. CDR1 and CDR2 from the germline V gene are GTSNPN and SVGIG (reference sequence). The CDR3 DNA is TGTGCCTGGAGCCGGTCGGACAGATTGAACACTGAAGCTTTCTTT. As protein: CAWSRSDRLNTEAFF.

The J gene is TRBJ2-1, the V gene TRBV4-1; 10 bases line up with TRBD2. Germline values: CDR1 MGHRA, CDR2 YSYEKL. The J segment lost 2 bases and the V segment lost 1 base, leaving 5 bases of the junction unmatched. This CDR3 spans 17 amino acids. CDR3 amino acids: CASSQVAGLATYNEQFF. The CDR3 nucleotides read TGCGCCAGCAGCCAAGTTGCGGGACTAGCGACCTACAATGAGCAGTTCTTC.

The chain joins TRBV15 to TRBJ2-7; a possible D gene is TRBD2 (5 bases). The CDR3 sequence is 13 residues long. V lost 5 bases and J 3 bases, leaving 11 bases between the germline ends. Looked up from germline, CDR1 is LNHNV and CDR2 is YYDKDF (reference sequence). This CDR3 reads CATSSSRDYEQYF. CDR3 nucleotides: TGTGCCACCAGCTCCTCCCGGGACTACGAGCAGTACTTC.

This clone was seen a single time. The DNA for the CDR3 is TGTGCCATCAGTGAACAGGGTTACTACACTGAAGCTTTCTTT. This codes for CAISEQGYYTEAFF. The chain recombines TRBV10-3 with TRBJ1-1; perhaps TRBD1 as D (6 bases). In germline, CDR1 is ENHRY, CDR2 SYGVKD. The CDR3 consists of 14 residues. V was cut by 3 bases and J by 3 bases, with 11 bases left in between.

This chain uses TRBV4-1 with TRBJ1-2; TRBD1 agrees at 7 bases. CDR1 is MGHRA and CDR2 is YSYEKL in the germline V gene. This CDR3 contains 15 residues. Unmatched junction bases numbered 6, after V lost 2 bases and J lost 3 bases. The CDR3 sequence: CASSQLVRGDYGYTF. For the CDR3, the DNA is TGCGCCAGCAGCCAATTGGTCAGGGGGGACTATGGCTACACCTTC.

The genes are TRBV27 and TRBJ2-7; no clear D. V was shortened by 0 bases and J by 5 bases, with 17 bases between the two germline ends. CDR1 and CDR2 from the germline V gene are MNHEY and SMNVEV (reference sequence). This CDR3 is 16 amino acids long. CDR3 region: CASSLSRMSELNEQYF. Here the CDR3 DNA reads TGTGCCAGCAGTTTATCGAGAATGAGTGAACTAAACGAGCAGTACTTC.

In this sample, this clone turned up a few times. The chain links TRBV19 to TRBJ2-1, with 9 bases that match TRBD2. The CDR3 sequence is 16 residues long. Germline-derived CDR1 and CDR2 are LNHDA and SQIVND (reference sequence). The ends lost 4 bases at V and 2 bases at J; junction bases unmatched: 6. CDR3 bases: TGTGCCAGTAGTACCTCTAGCGGGGTGCCCTACAATGAGCAGTTCTTC. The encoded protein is CASSTSSGVPYNEQFF.

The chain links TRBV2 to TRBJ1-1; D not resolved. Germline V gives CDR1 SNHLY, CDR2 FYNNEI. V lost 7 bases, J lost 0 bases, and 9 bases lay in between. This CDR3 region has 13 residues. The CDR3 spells CASTRTMNTEAFF. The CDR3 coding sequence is TGTGCCAGCACTCGGACTATGAACACTGAAGCTTTCTTT.

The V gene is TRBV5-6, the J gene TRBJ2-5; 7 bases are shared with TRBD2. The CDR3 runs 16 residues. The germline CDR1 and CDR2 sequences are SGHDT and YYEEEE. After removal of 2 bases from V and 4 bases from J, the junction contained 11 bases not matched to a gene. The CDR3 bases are TGTGCCAGCAGCTTTAGCCTGCGGGAGAGGGGAGAGACCCAGTACTTC. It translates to CASSFSLRERGETQYF.

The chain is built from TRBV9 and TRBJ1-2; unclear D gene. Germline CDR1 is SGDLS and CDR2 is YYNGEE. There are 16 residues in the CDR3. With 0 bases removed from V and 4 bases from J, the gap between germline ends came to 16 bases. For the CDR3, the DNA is TGTGCCAGCAGCGTAGATTCGAGATCTTTTGGCTATGGCTACACCTTC. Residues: CASSVDSRSFGYGYTF.

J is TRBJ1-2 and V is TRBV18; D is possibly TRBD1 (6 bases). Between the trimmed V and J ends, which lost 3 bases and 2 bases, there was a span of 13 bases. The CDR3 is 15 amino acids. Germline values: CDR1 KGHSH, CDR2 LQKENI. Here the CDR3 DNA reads TGTGCCAGCTCACCCGGGACAAACCCCAACTATGGCTACACCTTC. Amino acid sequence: CASSPGTNPNYGYTF. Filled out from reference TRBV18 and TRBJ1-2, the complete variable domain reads NAGVMQNPRHLVRRRGQEARLRCSPMKGHSHVYWYRQLPEEGLKFMVYLQKENIIDESGMPKERFSAEFPKEGPSILRIQQVVRGDSAAYFCASSPGTNPNYGYTFGSGTRLTVV.

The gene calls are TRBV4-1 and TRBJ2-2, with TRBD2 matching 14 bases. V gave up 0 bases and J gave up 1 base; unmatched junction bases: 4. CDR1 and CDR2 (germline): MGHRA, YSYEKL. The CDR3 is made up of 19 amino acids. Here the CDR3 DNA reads TGCGCCAGCAGCCAAGATCGGGGACTAGCGGGGGTGAACACCGGGGAGCTGTTTTTT. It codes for CASSQDRGLAGVNTGELFF.

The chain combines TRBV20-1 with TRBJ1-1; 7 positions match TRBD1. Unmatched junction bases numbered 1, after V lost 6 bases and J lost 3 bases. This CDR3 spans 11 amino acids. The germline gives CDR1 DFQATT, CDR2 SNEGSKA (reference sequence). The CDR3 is CSARGYTEAFF. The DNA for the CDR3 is TGCAGTGCCAGGGGGTACACTGAAGCTTTCTTT.

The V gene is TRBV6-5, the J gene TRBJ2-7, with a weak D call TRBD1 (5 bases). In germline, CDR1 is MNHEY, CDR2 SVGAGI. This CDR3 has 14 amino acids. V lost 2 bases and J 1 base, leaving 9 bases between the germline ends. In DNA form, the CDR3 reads TGTGCCAGCAGTTACATCCAGGGTTCCTACGAGCAGTACTTC. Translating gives CASSYIQGSYEQYF.

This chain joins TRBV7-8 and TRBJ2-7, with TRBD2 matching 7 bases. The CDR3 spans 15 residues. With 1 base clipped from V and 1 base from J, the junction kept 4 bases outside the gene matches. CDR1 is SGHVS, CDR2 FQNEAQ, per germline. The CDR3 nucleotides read TGTGCCAGCAGCTTAGGCGGGAGCCGGTCCTACGAGCAGTACTTC. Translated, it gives CASSLGGSRSYEQYF.

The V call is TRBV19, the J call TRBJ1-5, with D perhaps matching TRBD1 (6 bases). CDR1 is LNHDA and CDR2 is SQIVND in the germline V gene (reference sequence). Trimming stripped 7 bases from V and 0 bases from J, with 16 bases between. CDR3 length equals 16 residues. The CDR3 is CASTLGAPISNQPQHF. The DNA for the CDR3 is TGTGCCAGTACTCTGGGGGCTCCTATTAGCAATCAGCCCCAGCATTTT.

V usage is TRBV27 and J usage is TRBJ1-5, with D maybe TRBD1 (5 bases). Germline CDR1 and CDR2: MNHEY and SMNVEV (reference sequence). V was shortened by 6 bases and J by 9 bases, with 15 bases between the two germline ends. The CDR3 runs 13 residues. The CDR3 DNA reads TGTGCCAGCAGCACCGCGGGGCTATTGCCCCAGCATTTT. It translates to CASSTAGLLPQHF.

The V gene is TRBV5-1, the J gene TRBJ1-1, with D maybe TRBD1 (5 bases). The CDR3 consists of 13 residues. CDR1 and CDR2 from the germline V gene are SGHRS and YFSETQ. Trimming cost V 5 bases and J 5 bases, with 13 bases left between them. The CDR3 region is CASRGVGGTEAFF. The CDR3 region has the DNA TGCGCCAGCAGGGGCGTCGGGGGGACTGAAGCTTTCTTT.

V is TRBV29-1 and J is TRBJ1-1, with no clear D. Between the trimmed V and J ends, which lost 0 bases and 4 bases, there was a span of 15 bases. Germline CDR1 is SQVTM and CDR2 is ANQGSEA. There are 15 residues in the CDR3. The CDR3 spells CSVEEALRGFTEAFF. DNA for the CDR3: TGCAGCGTTGAAGAGGCTCTGAGAGGGTTCACTGAAGCTTTCTTT.

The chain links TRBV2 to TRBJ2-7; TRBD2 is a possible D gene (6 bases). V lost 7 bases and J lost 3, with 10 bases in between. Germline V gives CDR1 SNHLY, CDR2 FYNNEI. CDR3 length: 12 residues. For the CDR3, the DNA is TGTGCCAGCAATTTGGAGGGCTACGAGCAGTACTTC. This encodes CASNLEGYEQYF.

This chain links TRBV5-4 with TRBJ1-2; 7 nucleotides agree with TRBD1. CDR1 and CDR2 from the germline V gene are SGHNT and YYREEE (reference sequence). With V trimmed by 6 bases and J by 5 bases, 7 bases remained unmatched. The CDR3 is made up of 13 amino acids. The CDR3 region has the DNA TGTGCCAGCATAAGGGGGCAAGGTTATGGCTACACCTTC. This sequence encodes CASIRGQGYGYTF. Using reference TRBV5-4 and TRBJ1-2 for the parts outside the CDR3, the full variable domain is ETGVTQSPTHLIKTRGQQVTLRCSSQSGHNTVSWYQQALGQGPQFIFQYYREEENGRGNFPPRFSGLQFPNYSSELNVNALELDDSALYLCASIRGQGYGYTFGSGTRLTVV.

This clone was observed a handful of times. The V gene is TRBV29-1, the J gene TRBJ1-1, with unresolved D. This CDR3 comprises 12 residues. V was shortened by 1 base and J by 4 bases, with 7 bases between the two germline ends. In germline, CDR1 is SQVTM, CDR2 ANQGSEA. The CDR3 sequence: CSVEGTVTEAFF. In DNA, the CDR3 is TGCAGCGTTGAAGGCACGGTCACTGAAGCTTTCTTT. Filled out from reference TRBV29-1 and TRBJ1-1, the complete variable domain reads SAVISQKPSRDICQRGTSLTIQCQVDSQVTMMFWYRQQPGQSLTLIATANQGSEATYESGFVIDKFPISRPNLTFSTLTVSNMSPEDSSIYLCSVEGTVTEAFFGQGTRLTVV.

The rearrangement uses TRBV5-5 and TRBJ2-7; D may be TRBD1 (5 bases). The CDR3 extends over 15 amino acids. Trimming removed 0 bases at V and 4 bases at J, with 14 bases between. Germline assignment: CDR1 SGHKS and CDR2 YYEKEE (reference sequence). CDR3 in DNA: TGTGCCAGCAGCTTGGCCCCGACAGTCGCTTACGAGCAGTACTTC. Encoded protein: CASSLAPTVAYEQYF.

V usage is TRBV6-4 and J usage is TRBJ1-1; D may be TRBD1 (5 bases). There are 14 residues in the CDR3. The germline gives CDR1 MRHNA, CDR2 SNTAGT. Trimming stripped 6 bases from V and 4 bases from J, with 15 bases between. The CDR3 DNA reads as TGTGCCAGCAGGCGGGAGGGGACGGGCACTGAAGCTTTCTTT. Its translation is CASRREGTGTEAFF.

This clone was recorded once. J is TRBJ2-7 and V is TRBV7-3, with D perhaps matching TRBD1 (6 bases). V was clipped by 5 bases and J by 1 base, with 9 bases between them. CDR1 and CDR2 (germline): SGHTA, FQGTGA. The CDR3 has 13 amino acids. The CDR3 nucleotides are TGTGCCAGCAGCGAGAGGGGGTCCTACGAGCAGTACTTC. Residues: CASSERGSYEQYF.

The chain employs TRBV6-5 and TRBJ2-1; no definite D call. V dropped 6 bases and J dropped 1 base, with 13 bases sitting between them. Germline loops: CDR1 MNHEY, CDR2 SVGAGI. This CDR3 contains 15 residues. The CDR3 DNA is TGTGCCAGCAGCCCAGGTCTTTGGTCCTACAATGAGCAGTTCTTC. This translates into CASSPGLWSYNEQFF.